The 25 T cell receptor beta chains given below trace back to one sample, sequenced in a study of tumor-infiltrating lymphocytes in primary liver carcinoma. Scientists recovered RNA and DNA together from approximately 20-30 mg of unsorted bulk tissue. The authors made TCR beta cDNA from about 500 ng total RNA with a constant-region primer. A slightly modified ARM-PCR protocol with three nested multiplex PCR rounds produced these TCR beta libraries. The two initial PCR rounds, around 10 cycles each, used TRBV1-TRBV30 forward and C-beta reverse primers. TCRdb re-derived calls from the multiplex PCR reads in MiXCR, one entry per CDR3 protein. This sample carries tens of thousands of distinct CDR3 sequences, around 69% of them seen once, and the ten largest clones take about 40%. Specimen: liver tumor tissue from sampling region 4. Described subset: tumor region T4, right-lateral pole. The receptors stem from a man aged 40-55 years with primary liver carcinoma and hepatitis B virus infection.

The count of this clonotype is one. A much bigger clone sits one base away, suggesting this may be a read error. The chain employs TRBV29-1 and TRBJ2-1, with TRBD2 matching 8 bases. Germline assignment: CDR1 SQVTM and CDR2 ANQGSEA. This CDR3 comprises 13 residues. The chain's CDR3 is CGGTRGKLYEQFF. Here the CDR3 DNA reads TGCGGCGGGACTAGAGGGAAGCTCTATGAGCAGTTCTTC.

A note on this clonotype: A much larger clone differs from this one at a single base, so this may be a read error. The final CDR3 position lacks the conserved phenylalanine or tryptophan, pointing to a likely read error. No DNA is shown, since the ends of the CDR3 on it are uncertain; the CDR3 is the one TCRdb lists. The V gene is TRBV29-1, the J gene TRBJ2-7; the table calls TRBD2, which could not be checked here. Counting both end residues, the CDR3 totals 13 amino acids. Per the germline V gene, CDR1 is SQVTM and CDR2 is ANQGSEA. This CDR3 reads CSGRLAGGHEWYL.

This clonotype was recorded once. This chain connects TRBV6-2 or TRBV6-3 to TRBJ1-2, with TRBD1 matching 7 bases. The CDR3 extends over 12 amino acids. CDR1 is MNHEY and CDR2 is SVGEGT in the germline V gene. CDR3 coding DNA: TGTTCCAACAGGGGAGACGGCTATGGCTACACCTTC. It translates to CSNRGDGYGYTF.

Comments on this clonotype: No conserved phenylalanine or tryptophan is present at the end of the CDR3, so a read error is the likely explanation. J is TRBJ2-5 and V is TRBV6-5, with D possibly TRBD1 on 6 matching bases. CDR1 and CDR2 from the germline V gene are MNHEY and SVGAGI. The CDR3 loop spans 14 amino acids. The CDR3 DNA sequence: TGCGCCAGCAGTTACATCGGACAGCAAGAGACCCAGTACTCC. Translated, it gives CASSYIGQQETQYS.

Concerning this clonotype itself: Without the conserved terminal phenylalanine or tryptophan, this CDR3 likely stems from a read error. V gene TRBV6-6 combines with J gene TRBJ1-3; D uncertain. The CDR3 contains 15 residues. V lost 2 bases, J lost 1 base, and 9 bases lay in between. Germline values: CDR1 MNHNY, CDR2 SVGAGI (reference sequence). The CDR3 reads CASSYPIGSGNTIYI. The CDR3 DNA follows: TGTGCCAGCAGTTACCCGATAGGGTCTGGAAACACCATATATATT.

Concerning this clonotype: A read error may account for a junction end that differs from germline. The CDR3 region is CASSLDSGRPQHF. The CDR3 DNA follows: TGTGCCAGCAGCTTAGATAGCGGACGGCCTCAGCATTTC. This chain joins TRBV11-2 and TRBJ1-5; D gene uncertain. The CDR3 contains 13 residues. The germline CDR1 and CDR2 sequences are SGHAT and FQNNGV.

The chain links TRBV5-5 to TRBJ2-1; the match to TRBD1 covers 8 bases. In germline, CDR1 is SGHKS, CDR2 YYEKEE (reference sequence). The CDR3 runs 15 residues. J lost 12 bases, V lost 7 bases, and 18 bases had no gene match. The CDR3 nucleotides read TGTGCCAGCGGCCCTGGACAGGGTTCCTACAAAGGGCAGTTCTTC. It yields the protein CASGPGQGSYKGQFF.

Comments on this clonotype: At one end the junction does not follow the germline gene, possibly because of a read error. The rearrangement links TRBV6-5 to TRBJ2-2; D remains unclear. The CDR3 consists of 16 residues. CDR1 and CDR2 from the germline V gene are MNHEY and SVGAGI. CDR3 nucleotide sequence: TGTGCCAGCAGTTACTTTCATGGGGTGAACATCGGGGAGCTGTTTTTT. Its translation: CASSYFHGVNIGELFF.

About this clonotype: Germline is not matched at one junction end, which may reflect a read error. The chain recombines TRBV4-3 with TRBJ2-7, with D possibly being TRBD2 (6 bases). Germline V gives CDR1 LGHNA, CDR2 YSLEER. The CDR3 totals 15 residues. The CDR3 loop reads CASSQGRETPYEQYF. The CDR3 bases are TGCGCCAGCAGCCAAGGTCGGGAGACTCCGTACGAACAGTACTTC.

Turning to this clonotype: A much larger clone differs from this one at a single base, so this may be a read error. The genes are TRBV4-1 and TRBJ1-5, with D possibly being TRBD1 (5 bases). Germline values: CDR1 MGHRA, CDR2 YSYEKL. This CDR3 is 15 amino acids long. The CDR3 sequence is CASSQGVDSNQPQLF. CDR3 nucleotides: TGCGCCAGCAGCCAGGGGGTCGATAGCAATCAGCCCCAGCTTTTT.

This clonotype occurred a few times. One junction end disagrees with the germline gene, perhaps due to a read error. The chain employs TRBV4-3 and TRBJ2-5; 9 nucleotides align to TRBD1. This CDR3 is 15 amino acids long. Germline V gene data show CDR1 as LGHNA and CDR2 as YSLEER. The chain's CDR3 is CASSHRGQGEETRYF. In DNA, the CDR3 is TGCGCCAGCAGCCATCGGGGACAGGGTGAGGAGACCCGGTACTTC.

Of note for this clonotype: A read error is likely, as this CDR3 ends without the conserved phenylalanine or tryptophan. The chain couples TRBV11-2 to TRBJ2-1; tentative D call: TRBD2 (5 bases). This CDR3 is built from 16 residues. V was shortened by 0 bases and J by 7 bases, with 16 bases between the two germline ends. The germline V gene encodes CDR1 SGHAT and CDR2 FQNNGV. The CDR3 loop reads CASSLELLAGMNEQFP. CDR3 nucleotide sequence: TGTGCCAGCAGCTTAGAGCTCCTAGCTGGAATGAATGAGCAGTTCCCC.

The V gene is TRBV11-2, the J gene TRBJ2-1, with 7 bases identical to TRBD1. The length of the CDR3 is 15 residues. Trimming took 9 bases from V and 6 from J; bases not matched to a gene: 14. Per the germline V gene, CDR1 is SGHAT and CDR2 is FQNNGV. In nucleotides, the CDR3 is TGTGCCAGTAACTTCCTGGAGACAGGGACCAATGAGCAGTTCTTC. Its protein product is CASNFLETGTNEQFF.

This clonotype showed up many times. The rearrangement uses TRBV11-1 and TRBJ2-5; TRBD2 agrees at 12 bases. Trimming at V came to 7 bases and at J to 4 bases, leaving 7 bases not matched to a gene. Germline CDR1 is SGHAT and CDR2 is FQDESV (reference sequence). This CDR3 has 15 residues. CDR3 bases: TGTGCCAGCACCCTCACGGGACTAGCGGGAGAGACCCAGTACTTC. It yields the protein CASTLTGLAGETQYF.

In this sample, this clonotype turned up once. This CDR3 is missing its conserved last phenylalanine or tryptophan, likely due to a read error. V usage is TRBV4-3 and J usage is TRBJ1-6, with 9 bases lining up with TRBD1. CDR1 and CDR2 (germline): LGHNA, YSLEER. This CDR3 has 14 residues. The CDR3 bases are TGCGCCAGCAGCCTAGACAGGGGGGATTCACCTCTCCACTCT. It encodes CASSLDRGDSPLHS.

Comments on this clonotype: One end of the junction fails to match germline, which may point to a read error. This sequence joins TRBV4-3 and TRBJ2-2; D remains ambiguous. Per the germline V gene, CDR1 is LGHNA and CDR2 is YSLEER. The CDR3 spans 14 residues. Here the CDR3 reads CANSQLTTAGELFF. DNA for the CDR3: TGCGCCAACAGCCAACTAACTACGGCCGGGGAGCTGTTTTTT.

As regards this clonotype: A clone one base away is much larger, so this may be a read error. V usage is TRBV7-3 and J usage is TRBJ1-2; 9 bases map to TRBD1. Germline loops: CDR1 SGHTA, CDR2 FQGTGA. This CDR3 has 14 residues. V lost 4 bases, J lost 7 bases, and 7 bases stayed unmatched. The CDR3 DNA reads TGTGCCAGCAGCTCCCGGGACAGGGAGGCTGGCTACACCTTC. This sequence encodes CASSSRDREAGYTF.

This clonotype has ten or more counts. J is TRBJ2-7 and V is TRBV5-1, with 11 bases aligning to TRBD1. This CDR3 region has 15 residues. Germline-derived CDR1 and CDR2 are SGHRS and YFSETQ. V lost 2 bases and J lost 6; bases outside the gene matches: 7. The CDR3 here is CASSFHGQGAGEQYF. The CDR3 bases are TGCGCCAGCAGCTTCCACGGACAGGGGGCAGGCGAGCAGTACTTC.

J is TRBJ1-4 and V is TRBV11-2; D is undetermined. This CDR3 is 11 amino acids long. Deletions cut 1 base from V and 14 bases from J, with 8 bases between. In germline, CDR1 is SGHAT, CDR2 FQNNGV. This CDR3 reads CASSLVSELFF. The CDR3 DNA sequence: TGTGCCAGCAGCTTAGTAAGCGAGCTGTTTTTT.

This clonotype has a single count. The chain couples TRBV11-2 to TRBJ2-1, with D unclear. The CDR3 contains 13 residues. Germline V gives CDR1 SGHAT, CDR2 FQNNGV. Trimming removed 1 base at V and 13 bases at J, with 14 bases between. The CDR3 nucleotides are TGTGCCAGCAGCTTAGGAGTAGCCGGTGATCAGTTCTTC. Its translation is CASSLGVAGDQFF.

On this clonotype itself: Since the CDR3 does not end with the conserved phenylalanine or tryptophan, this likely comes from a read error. The CDR3 is CGCSAGTREINEQFL. The CDR3 region has the DNA TGTGGCTGTAGCGCCGGGACTAGAGAGATTAATGAGCAGTTCTTA. The chain links TRBV11-3 to TRBJ2-1; 8 nucleotides line up with TRBD2. The germline V gene has CDR1 SGHNT and CDR2 YENEEA. This CDR3 region has 15 residues.

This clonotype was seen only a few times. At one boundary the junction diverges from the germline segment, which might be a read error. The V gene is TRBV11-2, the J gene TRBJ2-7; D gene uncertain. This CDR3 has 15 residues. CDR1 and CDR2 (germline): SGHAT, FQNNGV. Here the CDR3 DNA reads TGCGCCAGCAGCTTACGATGGGTAAGGGAAAACGAGCAGTACTTC. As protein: CASSLRWVRENEQYF.

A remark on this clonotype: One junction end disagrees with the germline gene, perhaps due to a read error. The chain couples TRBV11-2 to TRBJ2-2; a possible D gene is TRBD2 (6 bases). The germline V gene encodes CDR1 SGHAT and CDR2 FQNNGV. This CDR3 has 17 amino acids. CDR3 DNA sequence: TGTGCCAGCAGTTCAGCATTAGGAGGGGCGAACACCAGGGAGCTGTTTTTC. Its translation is CASSSALGGANTRELFF.

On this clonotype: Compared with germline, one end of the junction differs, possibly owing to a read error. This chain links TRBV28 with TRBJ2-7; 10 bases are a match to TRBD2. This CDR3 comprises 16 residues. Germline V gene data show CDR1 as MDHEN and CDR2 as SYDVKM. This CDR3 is CASSEPGLASSYKQYF. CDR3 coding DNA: TGTGCCAGCAGTGAACCGGGACTAGCGTCCTCCTACAAGCAGTACTTC.

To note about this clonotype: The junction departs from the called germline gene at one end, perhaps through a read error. The CDR3 loop reads CASSSAGGASCYGYTF. The CDR3 DNA follows: TGTGCCAGTAGCTCGGCTGGGGGAGCATCGTGCTATGGCTACACCTTC. The J gene is TRBJ1-2, the V gene TRBV5-5; the D gene is possibly TRBD1 (5 bases). This CDR3 comprises 16 residues. Per the germline V gene, CDR1 is SGHKS and CDR2 is YYEKEE (reference sequence).